This T cell receptor beta chain was recovered during a study of CD8+ T cells in alopecia areata. Treatment given: oral pan-JAK inhibitor, 5-10 mg twice daily. Reverse transcribed after extraction, RNA yielded cDNA as the sequencing template. Clones were sequenced by immunoSEQ multiplex PCR, and TCRdb holds only the in-frame ones, with some missing. The sample holds 150,000 to 200,000 clones; more than 55% are singletons and the top ten take under 1.5%. The CDR3 covers 15 residues. Germline V gene sequence: CDR1 SQVTM, CDR2 ANQGSEA. V was shortened by 7 bases and J by 3 bases, with 20 bases between the two germline ends.

The TCR comes from a human donor with alopecia areata. The V call is TRBV29-1, the J call TRBJ2-3; D is possibly TRBD1 or TRBD2 (6 bases each). Source: CD4+ T cells sorted from blood, taken around week 47, from a patient treated with tofacitinib. The CDR3 DNA reads as TGCAGCGCCAAGGCCGGGGGCAGTTATACAGATACGCAGTATTTT. As protein: CSAKAGGSYTDTQYF.